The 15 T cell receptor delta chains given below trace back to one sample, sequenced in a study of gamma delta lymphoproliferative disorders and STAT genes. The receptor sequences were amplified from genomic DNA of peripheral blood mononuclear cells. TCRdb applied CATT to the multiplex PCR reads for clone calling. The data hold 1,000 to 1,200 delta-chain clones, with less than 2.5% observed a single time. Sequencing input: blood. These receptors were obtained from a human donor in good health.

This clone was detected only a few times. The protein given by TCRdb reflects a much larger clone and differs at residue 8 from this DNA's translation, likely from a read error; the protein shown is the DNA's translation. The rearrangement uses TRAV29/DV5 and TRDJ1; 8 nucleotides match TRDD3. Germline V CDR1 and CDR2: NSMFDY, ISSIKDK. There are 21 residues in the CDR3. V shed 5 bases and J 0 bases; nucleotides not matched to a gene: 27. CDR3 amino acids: CAAFQRPYYFHWGAHTDKLIF. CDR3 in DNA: TGTGCAGCTTTCCAAAGGCCTTACTACTTTCACTGGGGGGCCCACACCGATAAACTCATCTTT.

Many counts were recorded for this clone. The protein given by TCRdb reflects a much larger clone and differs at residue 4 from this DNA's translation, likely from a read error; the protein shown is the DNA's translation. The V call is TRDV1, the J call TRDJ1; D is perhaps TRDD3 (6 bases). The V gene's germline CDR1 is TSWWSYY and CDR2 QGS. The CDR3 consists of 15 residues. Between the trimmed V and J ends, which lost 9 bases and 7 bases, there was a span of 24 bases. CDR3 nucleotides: TGTGCTCTAGCACAGTACTGGGTCCCCGGGTCTAAACTCATCTTT. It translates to CALAQYWVPGSKLIF.

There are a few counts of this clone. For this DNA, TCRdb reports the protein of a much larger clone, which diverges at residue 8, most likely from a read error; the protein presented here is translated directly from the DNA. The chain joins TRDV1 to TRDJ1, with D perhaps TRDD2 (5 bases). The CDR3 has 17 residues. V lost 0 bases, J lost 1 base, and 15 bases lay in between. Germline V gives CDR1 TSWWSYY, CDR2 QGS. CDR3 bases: TGTGCTCTTGGGGAACTCTACGGCCTACTGTTCACCGATAAACTCATCTTT. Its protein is CALGELYGLLFTDKLIF.

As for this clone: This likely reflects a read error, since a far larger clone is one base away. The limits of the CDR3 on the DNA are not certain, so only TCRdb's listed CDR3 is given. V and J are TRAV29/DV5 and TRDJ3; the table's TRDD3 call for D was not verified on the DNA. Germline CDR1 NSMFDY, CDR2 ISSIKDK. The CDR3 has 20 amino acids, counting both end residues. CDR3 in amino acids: CSVLLCSTLDTPWDTRQMFF.

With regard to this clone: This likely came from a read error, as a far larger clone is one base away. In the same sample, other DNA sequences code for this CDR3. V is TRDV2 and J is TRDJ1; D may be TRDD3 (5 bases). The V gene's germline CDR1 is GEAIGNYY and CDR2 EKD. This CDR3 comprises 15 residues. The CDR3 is CACDTAGPHTDKLIF. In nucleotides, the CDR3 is TGTGCTTGTGACACCGCTGGGCCTCACACCGATAAACTCATCTTT.

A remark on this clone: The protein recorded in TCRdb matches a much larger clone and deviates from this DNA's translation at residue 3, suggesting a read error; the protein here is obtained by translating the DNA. The CDR3 nucleotides are TGTGCTTTTGGGGAAGGTCCCCTTTATCGACCCGTACACCCGAAGTTCGATAAACTCATCTTT. Its translation: CAFGEGPLYRPVHPKFDKLIF. The chain has TRDV1 and TRDJ1; D perhaps matches TRDD3 (5 bases). Germline loops: CDR1 TSWWSYY, CDR2 QGS. This CDR3 region has 21 residues.

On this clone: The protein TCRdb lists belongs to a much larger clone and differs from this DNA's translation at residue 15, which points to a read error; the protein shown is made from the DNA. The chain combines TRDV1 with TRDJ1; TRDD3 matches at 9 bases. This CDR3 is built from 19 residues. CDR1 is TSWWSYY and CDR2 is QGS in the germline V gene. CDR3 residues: CALGGPLLILGDNTGKLIF. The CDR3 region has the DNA TGTGCTCTTGGGGGGCCTCTACTAATACTGGGGGACAACACCGGTAAACTCATCTTT.

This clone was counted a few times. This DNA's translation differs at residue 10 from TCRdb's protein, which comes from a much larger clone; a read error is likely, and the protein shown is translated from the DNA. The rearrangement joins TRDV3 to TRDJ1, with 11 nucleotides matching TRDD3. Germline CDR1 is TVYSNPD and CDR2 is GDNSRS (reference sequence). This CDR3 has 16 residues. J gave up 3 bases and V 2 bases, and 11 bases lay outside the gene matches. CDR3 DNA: TGTGCCTTTTCTTCCTGGGGGATACCCGTCTCCGATAAACTCATCTTT. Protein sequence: CAFSSWGIPVSDKLIF. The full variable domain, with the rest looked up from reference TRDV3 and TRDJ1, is CDKVTQSSPDQTVASGSEVVLLCTYDTVYSNPDLFWYRIRPDYSFQFVFYGDNSRSEGADFTQGRFSVKHILTQKAFHLVISPVRTEDSATYYCAFSSWGIPVSDKLIFGKGTRVTVEP.

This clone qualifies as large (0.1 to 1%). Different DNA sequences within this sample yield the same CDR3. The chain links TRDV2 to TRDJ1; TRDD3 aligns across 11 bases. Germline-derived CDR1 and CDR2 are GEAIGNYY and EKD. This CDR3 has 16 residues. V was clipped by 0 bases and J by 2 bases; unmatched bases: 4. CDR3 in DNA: TGTGCCTGTGACACCGTGGGGGATACGAGGACCGATAAACTCATCTTT. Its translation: CACDTVGDTRTDKLIF.

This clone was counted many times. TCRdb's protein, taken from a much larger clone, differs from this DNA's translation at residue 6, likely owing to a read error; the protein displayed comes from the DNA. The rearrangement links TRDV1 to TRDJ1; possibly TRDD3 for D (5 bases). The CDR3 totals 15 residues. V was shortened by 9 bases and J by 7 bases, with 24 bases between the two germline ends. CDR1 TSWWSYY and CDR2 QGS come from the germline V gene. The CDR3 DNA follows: TGTGCTCTAGTACAGTGCTGGGTCCCCGGGTCTAAACTCATCTTT. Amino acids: CALVQCWVPGSKLIF.

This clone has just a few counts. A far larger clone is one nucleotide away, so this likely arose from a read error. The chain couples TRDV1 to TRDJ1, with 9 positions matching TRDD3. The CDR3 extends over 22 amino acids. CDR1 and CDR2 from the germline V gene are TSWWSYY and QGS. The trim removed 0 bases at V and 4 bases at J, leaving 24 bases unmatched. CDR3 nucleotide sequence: TGTGCTCTTGGGGAACTTGTGGATCCTACAGGGGGATACAAAAAGTACATCGATAAACTCATCTTT. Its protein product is CALGELVDPTGGYKKYIDKLIF.

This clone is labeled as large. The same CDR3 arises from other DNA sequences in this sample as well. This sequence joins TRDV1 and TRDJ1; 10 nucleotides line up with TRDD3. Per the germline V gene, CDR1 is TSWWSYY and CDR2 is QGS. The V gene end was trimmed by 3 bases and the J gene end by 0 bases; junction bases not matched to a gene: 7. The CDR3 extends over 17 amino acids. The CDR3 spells CALGESPTGGYTDKLIF. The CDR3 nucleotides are TGTGCTCTTGGGGAGTCCCCTACTGGGGGATACACCGATAAACTCATCTTT.

The CDR3 DNA reads as TGTGCCTGTGACACAATTCTAAAGCCTTCCTACCAATTGGGGGATACCCACGATAAACTCATCTTT. The encoded protein is CACDTILKPSYQLGDTHDKLIF. No V gene call is available, although the J gene is TRDJ1; the table's D gene call, TRDD3, was not cross checked with the DNA. This CDR3 comprises 22 residues.

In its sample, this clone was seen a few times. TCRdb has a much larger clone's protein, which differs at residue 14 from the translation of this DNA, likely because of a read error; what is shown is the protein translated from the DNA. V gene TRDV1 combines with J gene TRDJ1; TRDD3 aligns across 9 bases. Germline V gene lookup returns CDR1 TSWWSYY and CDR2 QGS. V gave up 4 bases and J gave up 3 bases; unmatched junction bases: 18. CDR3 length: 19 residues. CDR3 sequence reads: CALGGPLLILGDNPDKLIF. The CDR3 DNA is TGTGCTCTTGGGGGGCCTCTACTAATACTGGGGGACAACCCCGATAAACTCATCTTT.

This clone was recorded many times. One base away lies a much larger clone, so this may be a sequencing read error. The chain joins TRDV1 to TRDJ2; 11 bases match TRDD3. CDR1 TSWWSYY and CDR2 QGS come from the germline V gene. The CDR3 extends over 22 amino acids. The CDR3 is CALGELRPDWGIRMFLTAQRFF. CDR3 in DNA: TGTGCTCTTGGGGAACTTCGACCCGACTGGGGGATAAGAATGTTTTTGACAGCACAACGCTTCTTT.